This is a list of T cell receptor beta chains from one sample in a study of CD4+ T cells in melanoma. TCRdb keeps only in-frame clones here, not all; method: immunoSEQ multiplex PCR. The repertoire consists of about 110,000 clones, with 92% occurring once and the leading ten covering around 3.3%. The material sequenced was peripheral blood. These TCRs come from a human donor with melanoma. Each CDR3 is given with its conserved first and last residue. Each record gives: V gene, J gene, clone size, CDR3 protein. A clone size is listed for some rows: how often the clone was seen (once, few, many), or a class if it is expanded.

v_gene: TRBV7-8
j_gene: TRBJ2-1
abundance: NA
CDR3aa: CASMLLAGIRYEQFF

v_gene: TRBV28
j_gene: TRBJ2-3
abundance: NA
CDR3aa: CASSLRGLVAQNTQYF

v_gene: TRBV6-4
j_gene: TRBJ2-1
abundance: NA
CDR3aa: CASSRDSNNEQFF

v_gene: TRBV18
j_gene: TRBJ1-6
abundance: NA
CDR3aa: CASSPGYDDSPLHF

v_gene: TRBV19
j_gene: TRBJ2-3
abundance: NA
CDR3aa: CASTAEGADTQYF

v_gene: TRBV28
j_gene: TRBJ1-5
abundance: NA
CDR3aa: CASSLSFGYSNQPQHF

v_gene: TRBV6-4
j_gene: TRBJ1-1
abundance: NA
CDR3aa: CASSPGGRGTEAFF

v_gene: TRBV9
j_gene: TRBJ1-2
abundance: NA
CDR3aa: CASSSQPPVGYTF

v_gene: TRBV5-4
j_gene: TRBJ2-3
abundance: NA
CDR3aa: CASSSRTGPDTQYF

v_gene: TRBV7-9
j_gene: TRBJ2-2
abundance: NA
CDR3aa: CASSLIGLAANTGELFF

v_gene: TRBV5-1
j_gene: TRBJ1-4
abundance: NA
CDR3aa: CASTQDRFATNEKLFF

v_gene: TRBV11-2
j_gene: TRBJ2-3
abundance: NA
CDR3aa: CASSLVVGQATDTQYF

v_gene: TRBV10-3
j_gene: TRBJ2-1
abundance: NA
CDR3aa: CAISSRTDHEQFF

v_gene: TRBV7-2
j_gene: TRBJ1-4
abundance: NA
CDR3aa: CASSFQGREKLFF

v_gene: TRBV10-3
j_gene: TRBJ2-3
abundance: once
CDR3aa: CAISDDEGITDTQYF

v_gene: TRBV15
j_gene: TRBJ2-1
abundance: NA
CDR3aa: CATSRVRGLAGENEQFF

v_gene: TRBV7-3
j_gene: TRBJ1-3
abundance: NA
CDR3aa: CASSPGGALGNTIYF

v_gene: TRBV4-1
j_gene: TRBJ1-3
abundance: few
CDR3aa: CASSQVLTGNTIYF

v_gene: TRBV28
j_gene: TRBJ2-2
abundance: NA
CDR3aa: CASSPPGQGLTGELFF

v_gene: TRBV6-5
j_gene: TRBJ1-3
abundance: NA
CDR3aa: CASSYSRGQAGNTIYF

v_gene: TRBV7-2
j_gene: TRBJ2-7
abundance: NA
CDR3aa: CASSLGQEAYEQYF

v_gene: TRBV27
j_gene: TRBJ1-5
abundance: NA
CDR3aa: CASPTGVVGNQPQHF

v_gene: TRBV10-1
j_gene: TRBJ2-3
abundance: NA
CDR3aa: CATTGVTAAGGRCTDTQYF

v_gene: TRBV5-1
j_gene: TRBJ1-2
abundance: NA
CDR3aa: CASSLGAGPYGYTF

v_gene: TRBV4-3
j_gene: TRBJ2-2
abundance: once
CDR3aa: CASSHTPGTGELFF

v_gene: TRBV7-3
j_gene: TRBJ2-7
abundance: NA
CDR3aa: CASSLDSGSYEQYF

v_gene: TRBV10-3
j_gene: TRBJ2-7
abundance: NA
CDR3aa: CAISEAGGGGIYEQYF

v_gene: TRBV5-1
j_gene: TRBJ1-4
abundance: NA
CDR3aa: CASSLAVLPNEKLFF

v_gene: TRBV7-2
j_gene: TRBJ2-2
abundance: NA
CDR3aa: CASSPGRRHTGELFF

v_gene: TRBV4-1
j_gene: TRBJ1-4
abundance: NA
CDR3aa: CASSHLEELNEKLFF

v_gene: TRBV7-2
j_gene: TRBJ2-5
abundance: NA
CDR3aa: CASSPPGVKETQYF

v_gene: TRBV6-5
j_gene: TRBJ1-2
abundance: NA
CDR3aa: CASSYSRGQSLYGYTF

v_gene: TRBV9
j_gene: TRBJ2-3
abundance: NA
CDR3aa: CASSVGIAGTDTQYF

v_gene: TRBV6-5
j_gene: TRBJ1-1
abundance: NA
CDR3aa: CASSRAAEAFF

v_gene: TRBV19
j_gene: TRBJ1-1
abundance: once
CDR3aa: CASTEGYNTEAFF

v_gene: TRBV5-1
j_gene: TRBJ2-3
abundance: NA
CDR3aa: CASSLDRVVVDTQYF

v_gene: TRBV5-6
j_gene: TRBJ1-1
abundance: few
CDR3aa: CASSLSAYTEAFF

v_gene: TRBV15
j_gene: TRBJ2-1
abundance: NA
CDR3aa: CATSSRAGGYNEQFF

v_gene: TRBV5-1
j_gene: TRBJ2-4
abundance: NA
CDR3aa: CASSSNTGENIQYF

v_gene: TRBV5-5
j_gene: TRBJ2-7
abundance: NA
CDR3aa: CASSSPWTSYEQYF

v_gene: TRBV7-2
j_gene: TRBJ2-7
abundance: NA
CDR3aa: CASSRQAGESSYEQYF

v_gene: TRBV5-1
j_gene: TRBJ2-3
abundance: NA
CDR3aa: CARKMGTEKGFSTDTQYF

v_gene: TRBV11-3
j_gene: TRBJ2-2
abundance: NA
CDR3aa: CASSLDGGATGELFF

v_gene: TRBV6-5
j_gene: TRBJ1-6
abundance: few
CDR3aa: CASRTDMSNSPLHF

v_gene: TRBV5-1
j_gene: TRBJ1-3
abundance: NA
CDR3aa: CASSYDWEGNTIYF

v_gene: TRBV28
j_gene: TRBJ1-3
abundance: NA
CDR3aa: CASSFRPSGNTIYF

v_gene: TRBV10-3
j_gene: TRBJ2-3
abundance: NA
CDR3aa: CAISAERGGSGTDTQYF

v_gene: TRBV5-5
j_gene: TRBJ2-1
abundance: NA
CDR3aa: CASSLGLAGTLQSEQFF

v_gene: TRBV7-3
j_gene: TRBJ2-3
abundance: NA
CDR3aa: CASSLRGFSTDTQYF

v_gene: TRBV4-3
j_gene: TRBJ1-3
abundance: NA
CDR3aa: CASSQDFGEAGNTIYF

v_gene: TRBV6-5
j_gene: TRBJ2-2
abundance: once
CDR3aa: CASRTGGRIGELFF

v_gene: TRBV4-2
j_gene: TRBJ2-5
abundance: NA
CDR3aa: CASSPFAGLGGQETQYF